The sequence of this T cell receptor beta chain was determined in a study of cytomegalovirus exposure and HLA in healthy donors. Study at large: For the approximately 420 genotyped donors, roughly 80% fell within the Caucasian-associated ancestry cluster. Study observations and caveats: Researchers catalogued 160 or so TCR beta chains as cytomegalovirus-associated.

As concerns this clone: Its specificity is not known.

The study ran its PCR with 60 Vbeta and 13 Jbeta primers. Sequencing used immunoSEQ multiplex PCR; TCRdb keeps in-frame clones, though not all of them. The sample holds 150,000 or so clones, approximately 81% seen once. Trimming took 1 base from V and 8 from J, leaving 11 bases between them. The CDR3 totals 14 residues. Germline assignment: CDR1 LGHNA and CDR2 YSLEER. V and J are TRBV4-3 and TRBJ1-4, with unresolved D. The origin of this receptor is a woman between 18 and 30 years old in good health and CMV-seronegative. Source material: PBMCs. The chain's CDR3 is CASSQVRAREKLFF. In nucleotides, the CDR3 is TGCGCCAGCAGCCAAGTACGAGCTAGGGAAAAACTGTTTTTT.